This entry lists 20 T cell receptor beta chains sequenced from one sample in a study of T-cell reconstitution after alpha-beta-depleted transplantation in children. Unique molecular identifiers tagged the TCRbeta library. MiXCR was run by TCRdb on the PCR reads, yielding one entry per CDR3 protein. The data contain fewer than 750,000 distinct CDR3 sequences, more than 20% of them singletons. The sample in question was PBMCs, mostly from graft donor cells, obtained 360 days after TCRalphabeta/CD19-depleted stem cell transplant. These receptors were taken from a boy under three years old who had a stem cell transplant for acute myeloid leukemia, so the T cells may come from the graft donor.

In its sample, this clonotype was seen a few times. This chain joins TRBV20-1 and TRBJ2-7, with D perhaps TRBD1 (7 bases). V lost 5 bases and J 1 base, leaving 15 bases between the germline ends. The V gene's germline CDR1 is DFQATT and CDR2 SNEGSKA (reference sequence). The CDR3 is 14 amino acids. The CDR3: CSAPGGGSSYEQYF. CDR3 nucleotide sequence: TGCAGTGCTCCAGGGGGAGGTAGTTCCTACGAGCAGTACTTC.

The J gene is TRBJ2-5, the V gene TRBV27; D perhaps matches TRBD1 (5 bases). This CDR3 has 14 residues. Germline V gives CDR1 MNHEY, CDR2 SMNVEV (reference sequence). V lost 8 bases, J lost 1 base, and 14 bases lay in between. The CDR3 sequence is CASSRVGAQETQYF. CDR3 DNA sequence: TGTGCCAGCTCCAGGGTTGGCGCCCAAGAGACCCAGTACTTC.

This clonotype was seen repeatedly, ten times or more. The chain combines TRBV18 with TRBJ2-2; 7 nucleotides align to TRBD1. The length of the CDR3 is 16 residues. Trimming removed 1 base from V and 3 bases from J; junction bases left unmatched: 5. Germline assignment: CDR1 KGHSH and CDR2 LQKENI. The CDR3 DNA follows: TGTGCCAGCTCACCACTGAGGACAGGAGACACCGGGGAGCTGTTTTTT. Protein sequence: CASSPLRTGDTGELFF.

CDR3 bases: TGTGCCAGCAGTGATCGGACAGTCTCGCACTATGGCTACACCTTC. Translation gives CASSDRTVSHYGYTF. The chain links TRBV6-1 to TRBJ1-2; perhaps TRBD1 as D (6 bases). CDR3 length: 15 residues. Trimming left V 3 bases short and J 3 bases short, with 14 bases between. Looked up from germline, CDR1 is MNHNS and CDR2 is SASEGT.

This clonotype occurred a few times. The chain carries TRBV28 and TRBJ2-1; 8 bases agree with TRBD2. Germline V gene lookup returns CDR1 MDHEN and CDR2 SYDVKM. V gave up 6 bases and J gave up 9 bases; unmatched junction bases: 10. This CDR3 spans 14 amino acids. The CDR3 region is CASSSGGLVGEQFF. The CDR3 DNA reads TGTGCCAGCAGCTCGGGGGGGTTAGTAGGTGAGCAGTTCTTC.

V is TRBV7-2 and J is TRBJ1-2; TRBD1 agrees at 7 bases. With 5 bases clipped from V and 8 bases from J, the junction kept 14 bases outside the gene matches. CDR1 is SGHTA, CDR2 FQGNSA, per germline. The CDR3 length is 15 residues. The CDR3 DNA follows: TGTGCCAGCAGCCGCGCGGGACAGTCGGTGGAGGGCTACACCTTC. Amino acid sequence: CASSRAGQSVEGYTF. The full variable domain, completed using reference TRBV7-2 and TRBJ1-2, is GAGVSQSPSNKVTEKGKDVELRCDPISGHTALYWYRQSLGQGLEFLIYFQGNSAPDKSGLPSDRFSAERTGGSVSTLTIQRTQQEDSAVYLCASSRAGQSVEGYTFGSGTRLTVV.

The CDR3 bases are TGCGCCAGCAGCTTCTACGGGGATCACACAGATACGCAGTATTTT. Its translation: CASSFYGDHTDTQYF. The chain links TRBV5-1 to TRBJ2-3; D is perhaps TRBD2 (5 bases). Germline values: CDR1 SGHRS, CDR2 YFSETQ. V lost 2 bases and J lost 2, with 12 bases in between. The CDR3 loop spans 15 amino acids.

This clonotype was observed a few times. This rearrangement joins TRBV7-8 to TRBJ2-3; D uncertain. With 5 bases removed from V and 1 base from J, the gap between germline ends came to 16 bases. The CDR3 covers 16 residues. Germline V lookup: CDR1 SGHVS, CDR2 FQNEAQ. The CDR3 DNA reads TGTGCCAGCAGCAAAAGGCTAGTTTACCGCACAGATACGCAGTATTTT. It encodes CASSKRLVYRTDTQYF.

This clonotype has just one count. The V gene is TRBV25-1, the J gene TRBJ1-3; D unresolved. This CDR3 is 14 amino acids long. From germline, CDR1 is MGHDK and CDR2 SYGVNS. V dropped 6 bases and J dropped 0 bases, with 9 bases sitting between them. The CDR3 loop reads CASRPNTSGNTIYF. DNA of the CDR3: TGTGCCAGCAGACCGAACACCTCTGGAAACACCATATATTTT.

The chain carries TRBV20-1 and TRBJ2-3; 8 bases agree with TRBD1. The CDR3 runs 16 residues. V gave up 4 bases and J gave up 2 bases; unmatched junction bases: 11. Per the germline V gene, CDR1 is DFQATT and CDR2 is SNEGSKA (reference sequence). The CDR3, as DNA: TGCAGTGCTACCCCATGGACAGGGTCCAACACAGATACGCAGTATTTT. This encodes CSATPWTGSNTDTQYF.

The chain uses TRBV20-1 and TRBJ2-5; TRBD2 matches 15 bases. V shed 5 bases, J shed 3 bases, and the junction held 10 bases outside the gene matches. This CDR3 has 17 residues. Germline CDR1 and CDR2: DFQATT and SNEGSKA (reference sequence). This CDR3 reads CSAAPGLAGGPKETQYF. The CDR3 region has the DNA TGCAGTGCTGCCCCCGGACTAGCGGGGGGGCCAAAAGAGACCCAGTACTTC.

This clonotype was seen a handful of times. The gene calls are TRBV12-3 or TRBV12-4 and TRBJ2-7, with TRBD1 matching 7 bases. The junction had 3 bases not matched to a gene; V was cut back by 1 base and J by 3 bases. The CDR3 has 14 amino acids. The CDR3 sequence: CASSLEQGYYEQYF. For the CDR3, the DNA is TGTGCCAGCAGTTTAGAACAGGGGTACTACGAGCAGTACTTC.

The V call is TRBV10-3, the J call TRBJ1-1; no clear D gene. The germline V gene encodes CDR1 ENHRY and CDR2 SYGVKD. Deletions cut 6 bases from V and 0 bases from J, with 14 bases between. This CDR3 contains 15 residues. The CDR3 region is CAIRAAVTMNTEAFF. CDR3 bases: TGTGCCATCAGGGCGGCAGTTACTATGAACACTGAAGCTTTCTTT.

A few counts support this clonotype. The chain is built from TRBV7-6 and TRBJ2-7, with D perhaps TRBD1 or TRBD2 (6 bases each). Germline V CDR1 and CDR2: SGHVS, FNYEAQ. V was pared by 1 base and J by 10 bases, with 14 bases between. The CDR3 is made up of 13 amino acids. The CDR3 protein is CASSLEGGKGQYV. DNA for the CDR3: TGTGCCAGCAGCTTAGAGGGGGGAAAGGGACAGTACGTC.

The chain uses TRBV9 and TRBJ1-2; D gene ambiguous. Per the germline V gene, CDR1 is SGDLS and CDR2 is YYNGEE. The CDR3 is 17 residues long. The V gene lost 0 bases and the J gene lost 4 bases, with 19 bases spanning the gap. The CDR3 DNA sequence: TGTGCCAGCAGCGTAGAACAGATCGCACCTTCCCCCTATGGCTACACCTTC. This sequence encodes CASSVEQIAPSPYGYTF.

A few counts support this clonotype. In DNA, the CDR3 is TGTGCTAGTGGTTTGTATCCCACCAATTCGAACACTGAAGCTTTCTTT. Translated: CASGLYPTNSNTEAFF. This sequence joins TRBV12-5 and TRBJ1-1; no firm D call. CDR1 is LGHNT, CDR2 FRNRAP, per germline. The CDR3 is 16 residues long. V lost 2 bases and J 1 base, leaving 14 bases between the germline ends.

The chain uses TRBV7-9 and TRBJ2-1; possible D gene TRBD1, 5 bases. Trimming stripped 11 bases from V and 4 bases from J, with 12 bases between. Germline lookup yields CDR1 SEHNR and CDR2 FQNEAQ (reference sequence). The CDR3 is 12 residues long. The CDR3 protein is CAGAGTYNEQFF. The DNA for the CDR3 is TGTGCCGGGGCAGGAACGTACAATGAGCAGTTCTTC.

The chain joins TRBV12-3 or TRBV12-4 to TRBJ2-1; 8 bases map to TRBD2. V shed 6 bases, J shed 3 bases, and the junction held 7 bases outside the gene matches. The CDR3 is 15 residues long. The CDR3 protein is CASSPGGAFYNEQFF. CDR3 sequence (DNA): TGTGCCAGCAGCCCCGGGGGGGCTTTCTACAATGAGCAGTTCTTC.

This clonotype was seen many times. This chain joins TRBV27 and TRBJ1-5; possibly TRBD1 for D (5 bases). V shed 3 bases and J shed 3 bases, with 12 bases lying between them. Germline V gene data show CDR1 as MNHEY and CDR2 as SMNVEV (reference sequence). The CDR3 is made up of 15 amino acids. In DNA form, the CDR3 reads TGTGCCAGCAGTTTTTCCTCGGGGCTCAATCAGCCCCAGCATTTT. Protein sequence: CASSFSSGLNQPQHF.

This clonotype appeared a few times. The chain joins TRBV20-1 to TRBJ2-5, with TRBD1 matching over 8 bases. The trim removed 2 bases at V and 2 bases at J, leaving 4 bases unmatched. The CDR3 runs to 14 residues. Germline V gene sequence: CDR1 DFQATT, CDR2 SNEGSKA (reference sequence). Here the CDR3 DNA reads TGCAGTGCTAGAAGGGACAGGACGCAAGAGACCCAGTACTTC. It encodes CSARRDRTQETQYF.